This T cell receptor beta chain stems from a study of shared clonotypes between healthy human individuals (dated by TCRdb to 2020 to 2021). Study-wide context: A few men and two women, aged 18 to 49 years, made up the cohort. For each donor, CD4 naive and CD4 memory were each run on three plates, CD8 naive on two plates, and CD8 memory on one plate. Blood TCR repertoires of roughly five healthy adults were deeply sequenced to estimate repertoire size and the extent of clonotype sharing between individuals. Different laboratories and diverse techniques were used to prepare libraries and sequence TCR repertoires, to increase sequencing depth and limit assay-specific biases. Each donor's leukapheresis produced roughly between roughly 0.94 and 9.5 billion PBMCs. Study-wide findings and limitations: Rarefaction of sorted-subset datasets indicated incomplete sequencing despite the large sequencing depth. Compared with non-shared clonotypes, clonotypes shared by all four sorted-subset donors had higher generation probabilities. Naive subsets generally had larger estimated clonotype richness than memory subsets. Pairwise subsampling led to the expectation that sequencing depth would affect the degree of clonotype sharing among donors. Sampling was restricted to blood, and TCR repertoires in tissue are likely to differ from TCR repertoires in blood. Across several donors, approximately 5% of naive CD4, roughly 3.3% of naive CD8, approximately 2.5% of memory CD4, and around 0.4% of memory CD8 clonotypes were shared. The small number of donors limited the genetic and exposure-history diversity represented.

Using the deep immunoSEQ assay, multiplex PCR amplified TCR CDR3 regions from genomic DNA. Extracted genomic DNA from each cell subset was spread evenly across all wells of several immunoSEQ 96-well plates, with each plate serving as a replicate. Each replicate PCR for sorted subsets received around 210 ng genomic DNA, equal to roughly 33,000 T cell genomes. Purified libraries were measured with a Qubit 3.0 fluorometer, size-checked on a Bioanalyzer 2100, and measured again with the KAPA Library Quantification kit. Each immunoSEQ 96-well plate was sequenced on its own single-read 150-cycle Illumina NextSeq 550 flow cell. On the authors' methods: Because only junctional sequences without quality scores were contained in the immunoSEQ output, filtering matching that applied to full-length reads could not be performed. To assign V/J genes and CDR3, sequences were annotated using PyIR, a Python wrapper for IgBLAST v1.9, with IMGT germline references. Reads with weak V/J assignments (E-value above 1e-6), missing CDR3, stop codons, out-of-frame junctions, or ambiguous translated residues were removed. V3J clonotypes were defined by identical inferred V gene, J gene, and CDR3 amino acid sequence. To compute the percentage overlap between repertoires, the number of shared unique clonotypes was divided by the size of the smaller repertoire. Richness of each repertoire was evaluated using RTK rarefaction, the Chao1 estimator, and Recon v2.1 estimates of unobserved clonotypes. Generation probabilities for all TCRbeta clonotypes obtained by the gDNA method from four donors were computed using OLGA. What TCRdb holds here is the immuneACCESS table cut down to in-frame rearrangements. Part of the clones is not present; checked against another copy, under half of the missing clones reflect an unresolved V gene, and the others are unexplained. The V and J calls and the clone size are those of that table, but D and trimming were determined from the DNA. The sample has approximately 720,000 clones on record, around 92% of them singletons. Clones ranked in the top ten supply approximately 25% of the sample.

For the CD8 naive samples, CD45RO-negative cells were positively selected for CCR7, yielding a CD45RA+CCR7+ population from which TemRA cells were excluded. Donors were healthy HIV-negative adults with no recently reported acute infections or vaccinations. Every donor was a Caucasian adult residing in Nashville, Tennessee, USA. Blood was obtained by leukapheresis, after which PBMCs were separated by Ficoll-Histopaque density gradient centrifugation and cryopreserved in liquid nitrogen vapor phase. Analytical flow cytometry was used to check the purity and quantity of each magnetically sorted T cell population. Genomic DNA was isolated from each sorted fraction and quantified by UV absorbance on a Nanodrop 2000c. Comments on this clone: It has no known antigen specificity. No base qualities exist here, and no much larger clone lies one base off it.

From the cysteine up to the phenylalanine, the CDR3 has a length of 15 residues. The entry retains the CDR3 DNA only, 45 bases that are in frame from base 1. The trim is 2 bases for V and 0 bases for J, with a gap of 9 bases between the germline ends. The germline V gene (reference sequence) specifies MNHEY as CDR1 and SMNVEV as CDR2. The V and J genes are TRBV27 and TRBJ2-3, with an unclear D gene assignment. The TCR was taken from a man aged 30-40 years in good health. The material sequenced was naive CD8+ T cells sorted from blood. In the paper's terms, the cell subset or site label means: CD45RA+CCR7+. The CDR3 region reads CASSLLPLSTDTQYF. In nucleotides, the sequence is TGTGCCAGCAGTTTACTTCCCCTTAGCACAGATACGCAGTATTTT.